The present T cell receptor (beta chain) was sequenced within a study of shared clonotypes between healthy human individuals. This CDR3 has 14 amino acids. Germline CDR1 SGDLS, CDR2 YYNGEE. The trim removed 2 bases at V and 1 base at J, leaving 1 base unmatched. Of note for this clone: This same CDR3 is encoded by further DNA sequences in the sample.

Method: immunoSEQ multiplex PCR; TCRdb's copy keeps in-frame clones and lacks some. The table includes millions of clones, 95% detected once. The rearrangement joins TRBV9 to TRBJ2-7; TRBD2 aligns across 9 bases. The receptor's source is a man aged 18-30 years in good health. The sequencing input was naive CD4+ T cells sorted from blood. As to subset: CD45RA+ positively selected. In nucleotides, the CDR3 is TGTGCCAGCAGCGTCACTAGCGGGTCCTACGAGCAGTACTTC. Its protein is CASSVTSGSYEQYF.